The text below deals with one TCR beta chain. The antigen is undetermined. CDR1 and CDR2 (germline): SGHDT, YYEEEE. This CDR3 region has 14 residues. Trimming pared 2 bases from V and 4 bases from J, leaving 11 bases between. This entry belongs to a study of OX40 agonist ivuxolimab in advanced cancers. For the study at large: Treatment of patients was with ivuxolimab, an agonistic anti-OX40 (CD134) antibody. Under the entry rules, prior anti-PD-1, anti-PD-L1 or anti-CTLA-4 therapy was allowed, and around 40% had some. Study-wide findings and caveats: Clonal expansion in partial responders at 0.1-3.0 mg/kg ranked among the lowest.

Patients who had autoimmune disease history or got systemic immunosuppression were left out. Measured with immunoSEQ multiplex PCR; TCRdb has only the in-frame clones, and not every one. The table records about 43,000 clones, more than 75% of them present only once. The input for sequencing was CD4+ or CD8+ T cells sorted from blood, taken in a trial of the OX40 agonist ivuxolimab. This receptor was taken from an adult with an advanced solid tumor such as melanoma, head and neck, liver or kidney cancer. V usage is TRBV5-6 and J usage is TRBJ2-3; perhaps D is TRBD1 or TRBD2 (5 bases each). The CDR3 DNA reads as TGTGCCAGCAGCTTTGGGACCTCTCCAGATACGCAGTATTTT. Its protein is CASSFGTSPDTQYF.